This T cell receptor (beta chain) was recovered during a study of T cell repertoires in cytomegalovirus infection. In the study overall: Public TCR beta signatures were indicative of both CMV infection and a matching HLA type. Study-wide points: Dominant in the ex vivo response were TCR beta clonotypes restricted by HLA-C and specific for CMV. Individuals carrying CMV plus the relevant HLA were identified by cumulative frequency of public TCR beta families.

This CDR3 is 16 amino acids long. The germline V and J ends were trimmed by 2 bases and 4 bases, with 15 bases remaining between them. Germline V gene sequence: CDR1 MGHRA, CDR2 YSYEKL. This clonotype came up once. Its specificity is not known. TCRdb ran MiXCR on the reads and lists one entry per CDR3 protein. The sample has hundreds of thousands of distinct CDR3 sequences, under 55% seen once. This receptor was identified in a human donor in good health (CMV status not recorded). Some clones in this sample may be carry-over from other donors' samples. The chain carries TRBV4-1 and TRBJ2-1, with a weak D call TRBD1 (6 bases). Sequenced material: cultured PBMCs, taken from culture after CMV antigen stimulation. The CDR3 DNA reads TGCGCCAGCAGCCAAATAACAGGGAGAGCATACAATGAGCAGTTCTTC. This codes for CASSQITGRAYNEQFF.